This T cell receptor (beta chain) derives from a study of cytomegalovirus exposure and HLA in healthy donors (TCRdb year 2017). The study in broad terms: An earlier analysis of approximately 550 of the donors reported approximately 290 Gb of sequence data and some 100 million unique TCR beta sequences from some 180 million T cells. An early release covering 500 to 750 HLA-typed donors comprised approximately 300 gigabases of sequencing data and tens of millions of unique TCR sequences. All discovery cohort repertoires had been generated using a single sequencing platform. In an earlier analysis of roughly 580 of the donors, high-throughput TCR beta sequencing was used to judge whether each TCR beta V gene segment behaved as functional or pseudogenic. In addition to the first cohort of roughly 670 subjects, a separate validation cohort of 130 or so different subjects was used. To study patterns of TCR occurrence, a later analysis re-analyzed previously published TCR beta repertoires from 666 donors and added high-resolution HLA genotyping. HLA typing covered class I and class II loci at four-digit resolution. Using immunosequencing, the study profiled T cell repertoires from about 620 subjects and related those repertoires to cytomegalovirus serostatus. On average, roughly 200,000 unique TCR beta nucleotide sequences were sequenced per donor among a few hundred genotyped donors of the cohort, with about 19% of those sequences being non-productive. The study aimed to test whether signatures of past pathogen exposure could be identified by cataloging public T cell receptors. Alongside the repertoire data, information on donor age, sex, ethnicity and CMV serostatus was compiled. Rather than drawing on any new phenotypic data, the later analysis identified candidate immune exposures from TCR beta sequences and the way those sequences occurred across donors. The study combined high-throughput TCR immunosequencing, statistical association of individual TCRs with disease status, and machine learning to predict cytomegalovirus infection status. The number of donors typed differed by locus, with 629-630 for A, B, C, DRB1 and DQB1, 522 for DQA1, under 610 for DPA1, and about 450 for DPB1. Of the 300 to 450 genotyped donors, approximately 82% fell in the genetic ancestry cluster associated with self-reported Caucasian donors. Roughly 5 DR-DQ haplotypes were handled as single units for association and clustering, since linkage in the cohort was strong. In a later genetic analysis, genome-wide SNP genotypes for about 60% of the 666 donors were used, and that subset was treated as a discovery cohort. The research as a whole found: Immune exposure information for the cohort was limited to CMV serostatus. The cohort was sequenced for TCR beta chains only, and without alpha or paired-chain data the features that could be detected were limited. An association between a missense DCLRE1C variant and V-gene and J-gene trimming of TCR beta chains was found in a later genetic analysis and replicated in an independent cohort. In a later analysis, the rate of TCR association differed among HLA loci, with DRB1 alleles having the most associated TCRs and HLA-C alleles having the fewest. The classifier was reported to diagnose cytomegalovirus status with high specificity and sensitivity in both the original and validation cohorts. Some IMGT-functional V segments, including TRBV6-2 and TRBV6-3, could not be distinguished by the 87-base-pair reads and were therefore excluded. Because counts were too low, seventeen rarely observed V segments, including chromosome 9 orphons, were left out of the earlier analysis of some 640 of the donors. Three of the identified cytomegalovirus-associated TCR beta chains were confirmed in vitro to be specific for cytomegalovirus antigens. According to a later analysis, parvovirus B19, influenza, CMV and Epstein-Barr virus appeared linked to several top co-occurrence clusters. At a false discovery rate of 0.05, a later analysis linked 15,000 to 20,000 TCR beta sequences to specific HLA alleles. When HLA alleles, especially DR and DQ, strongly co-occurred, TCR associations were difficult to assign to individual alleles. The study listed 164 TCR beta chains as associated with cytomegalovirus. According to a later analysis, most CMV-associated TCR beta chains appeared to be HLA-restricted, and the HLA associations seemed to be driven largely by CMV exposure. A group of highly shared sequence variants was considered likely to be a technical artifact of the sequencing pipeline. The authors suggested that the approach could potentially be extended to other disease states and immunological phenotypes. Presence/absence analyses assumed roughly uniform sequencing depth across donors, an assumption that may not hold. An earlier analysis of approximately 500 of the donors showed that most TCR beta V segments appeared in productive rearrangements either about 87% or about 30% of the time, which broadly matched IMGT annotations. While some public TCRs were present in many individuals, most TCR sequences turned up only very rarely across donors. Compared with the roughly 670-donor mean, donors in an Asian-associated ancestry cluster had fewer N-insertions in productive TCRs, according to a later genetic analysis. Because HLA typing was missing for some donors at each locus, association tests included only the typed subset. Compared with equally common non-associated chains, HLA-associated TCR beta chains in a later analysis were more clonally expanded and had lower generation probabilities. Correlated functional status among segregating V segments might be attributable to linkage disequilibrium, but an unknown experimental factor could not be ruled out. A further reported finding was that TCR beta sequences accurately predicted the HLA-A and HLA-B alleles for most subjects in the first cohort.

The sample holds a few counts of this clone. Its specific antigen is unknown. Qualities for individual bases were not recorded, and no much larger clone is one base off. The cohort comprised approximately 700 healthy bone marrow donors. Cohort members were all nominally healthy when sampled, although unrecorded immune exposures were likely present. The donor was CMV seronegative and was included in the group of about 400 seronegative cohort members. Every donor gave a peripheral blood sample, and the peripheral blood mononuclear cells from that sample were used for TCR beta sequencing. The Qiagen DNeasy Blood Extraction Kit was used to extract genomic DNA from the blood cell samples. The CDR3 runs 17 residues from the cysteine to the phenylalanine. Just CDR3 DNA is preserved here, 51 bases in frame from base 1. The receptor library was made with the immunoSEQ multiplex PCR assay. For the multiplex PCR, a mixture combining 60 forward primers for TCR Vbeta segments and 13 reverse primers for TCR Jbeta segments was used. Amplification of the CDR3 region of rearranged TCR beta genes was performed with a multiplex PCR assay on genomic DNA. The amplified TCR beta libraries were sequenced on the Illumina HiSeq System as 87-base-pair reads. For the original study's pipeline: Across the 500 to 700 repertoires, a later analysis counted 80 million or so unique TCR beta chains, around 11 million of which were shared by at least two donors. Raw reads were error-corrected and collapsed into unique sequences with a nearest-neighbor algorithm that merged closely related sequences to remove PCR and sequencing errors. CDR3 sequences were aligned to IMGT reference sequences to assign V, D and J gene segments. For a sequence to be retained, at least a six-nucleotide match to both a V gene segment and a J gene segment was required. A rearrangement was called productive if the CDR3 had no stop codons and remained in frame with V and J, and every other rearrangement was called non-productive. CDR3 was defined according to IMGT convention as the region running from the second conserved V-encoded cysteine to the conserved J-encoded phenylalanine. The earlier analysis of fewer than 750 of the donors excluded sequences that lacked an unambiguous match to a single V gene segment. In an earlier analysis of 450 to 750 of the donors, a V segment was called functional when productive rearrangements were above 56.7%, and segregating when the standard deviation between donors exceeded 5%. A statistical classification framework was developed to diagnose cytomegalovirus status using the catalog of TCR beta chain sequences. In a later analysis, V and J genes were assigned by comparing TCR nucleotide sequences against IMGT/GENE-DB human TR gene sequences. The TCRdist pipeline was used in a later analysis to assign CDR3 sequences and most-parsimonious VDJ recombination scenarios. In a later analysis, every TCR beta chain was defined by the combination of its CDR3 amino acid sequence and its V-gene family, and reads without a unique V-gene family were dropped. As a way to deal with suspected cross-contamination and a sequencing artifact, a later analysis dropped hundreds of nucleotide sequences that were highly shared and had low generation probability. In a later analysis, a clonal expansion index for each public chain was calculated from normalized within-repertoire ranks of inferred template counts. Generation probabilities in a later analysis came from a VDJ recombination model fitted to out-of-frame rearrangements, and those results were checked against IGoR. Hypergeometric tests were used in a later analysis to score TCR-TCR, TCR-HLA and TCR-CMV co-occurrence, with a repertoire-size bias correction applied to the TCR pairs. To estimate false discovery rates, a later analysis permuted the HLA or CMV assignments 20 times. In a later analysis, co-occurring TCRs were grouped using DBSCAN, and TCRdist sequence similarity was added for clustering within HLA-allele-positive subsets. Co-occurrence clustering excluded repertoires with fewer than 30,000 or more than 120,000 public chains, plus five with anomalous nucleotide sharing. Entries here come from immuneACCESS through TCRdb and include only in-frame sequences with V and J called. Some clones fail to appear in such tables; in the studies checked, an unresolved V gene covers under half of the shortfall, and the cause of the remainder is unknown. From that table come the V and J calls and clone size; the DNA was used to work out D and trimming. The sample data list about 200,000 clones, and around 77% of these were observed just once. The ten top clones hold less than 3.5% of the sample.

The chain employs TRBV21-1 and TRBJ2-7; the DNA was not used to check the table's D call, TRBD2. TRBV21-1 is tagged as a pseudogene. Sequencing was carried out using PBMCs. The TCR was taken from a woman younger than 45 in good health and CMV-seronegative. CDR3 loop: CASSRPTSGSFSYEQYF. In nucleotides, the sequence is TGTGCCAGCAGCAGACCAACTAGCGGCTCTTTCTCCTACGAGCAGTACTTC.